Given below is one T cell receptor beta chain in context. A much larger clone sits a single nucleotide away, making a read error possible. Specified time point: newly diagnosed GD, antithyroid drugs for less than 3 months. Generation of the TCR library employed RNA extracted from PBMCs. In this cohort, patients came from an endocrinology department located in Xi'an, China. CDR3-region Arm-PCR and iRepertoire HTBI primers produced the TCR beta libraries. TCRdb re-called the multiplex PCR reads through MiXCR, storing one row per CDR3 protein. The sample includes approximately 460,000 distinct CDR3 sequences, roughly 15% of them seen just once. This sample is part of a study of regulatory T cells in long-lasting Graves disease. Study-level background: Those Graves' patients who were newly diagnosed had been on antithyroid drugs under 3 months.

V was trimmed by 5 bases and J by 2 bases, leaving 17 bases between them. The length of the CDR3 is 16 residues. Germline V CDR1 and CDR2: MNHNS, SASEGT. This sample was shared with a second study, whose subject was T cells in Graves' hyperthyroidism and ophthalmopathy. Per that paper: Stable disease denoted Graves' hyperthyroidism without ophthalmopathy progression within 18 months.

The sequences come from peripheral blood mononuclear cells (PBMCs), collected at new diagnosis, from a patient treated with antithyroid drugs. This sequence originates from a woman aged 30 to 39 with Graves disease. The genes are TRBV6-1 and TRBJ2-3, with D perhaps TRBD1 (5 bases). Written as DNA, the CDR3 is TGTGCCAGCAGTACCCCGACAGTGGGGTCCACAGATACGCAGTATTTT. It translates to CASSTPTVGSTDTQYF.